The rows below give T cell receptor beta chains drawn from one sample of a study of shared clonotypes between healthy human individuals. The repertoire was sequenced with immunoSEQ multiplex PCR; TCRdb's copy has only in-frame clones and lacks some. The repertoire includes about 2.1 million clones, 93% of them detected once, and 1.5% to 2% sits in the top ten. Sequencing was done on a sample of naive CD8+ T cells from PBMCs. Every receptor here comes from a man between 18 and 29 years old in good health. Some clones in this sample may be carry-over from other donors' samples. CDR3s include the opening cysteine and the closing phenylalanine or tryptophan. The order of the fields is V gene, clone size, D gene, J gene, CDR3 DNA, CDR3 protein. A D gene is named only where the DNA matches it firmly. Size is stated for part of the rows, as once, few or many counts, or as a class when the clone is expanded.

>TRBV2|-|-|TRBJ2-1
TGTGCCAGCAGGGGCCTTCCCCCTAGCTCCTACAATGAGCAGTTCTTC
CASRGLPPSSYNEQFF
>TRBV4-1|-|TRBD1|TRBJ2-5
TGCGCCAGCAGTCTTGGACAGGGAACCTCAGAGACCCAGTACTTC
CASSLGQGTSETQYF
>TRBV27|-|-|TRBJ2-3
TGTGCCAGCAGTCCCGAGTTTCCGGGGACAGATACGCAGTATTTT
CASSPEFPGTDTQYF
>TRBV11-3|-|-|TRBJ1-1
TGTGCCAGCAGCTTAGATCGAACCCTTTCGAACACTGAAGCTTTCTTT
CASSLDRTLSNTEAFF
>TRBV9|-|TRBD1|TRBJ2-5
TGTGCCAGCAATCCAGGGGGCCGGGTAGAGACCCAGTACTTC
CASNPGGRVETQYF
>TRBV21-1|few|-|TRBJ1-1
TGTGCCAGCAGCAACGGCAGGAACACTGAAGCTTTCTTT
CASSNGRNTEAFF
>TRBV28|-|-|TRBJ2-7
TGTGCCAGCAAGCGGGTACGGGGAGGTGAGCAGTACTTC
CASKRVRGGEQYF
>TRBV28|-|-|TRBJ2-7
TGTGCCAGCAGCCCACTAGTACTCTCCTACGAGCAGTACTTC
CASSPLVLSYEQYF
>TRBV27|-|-|TRBJ2-1
TGTGCCAGCACCCCTTGGCGGTCTAGCGCGTACAATGAGCAGTTCTTC
CASTPWRSSAYNEQFF
>TRBV9|-|-|TRBJ1-2
TGTGCCAGCGGGGCGGACTATGGCTACACCTTC
CASGADYGYTF
>TRBV27|-|-|TRBJ2-3
TGTGCCAGCAGTCAACAGGGAGGTGGTGTTCCAGATACGCAGTATTTT
CASSQQGGGVPDTQYF
>TRBV6-1|-|-|TRBJ1-2
TGTGCCAGCAGTGAATATTTAGGATATGGCTACACCTTC
CASSEYLGYGYTF
>TRBV27|once|TRBD2|TRBJ2-1
TGTGCCAGCGGAGGACTAGCATCTCACAATGAGCAGTTCTTC
CASGGLASHNEQFF
>TRBV7-7|-|-|TRBJ2-7
TGTGCCAGCAGCCCCGATGGGGGAATATACGAGCAGTACTTC
CASSPDGGIYEQYF
>TRBV18|once|-|TRBJ2-5
TGTGCCAGCTCCCCCAATATCGTCACAGGAGAGACCCAGTACTTC
CASSPNIVTGETQYF
>TRBV9|-|-|TRBJ2-3
TGTGCCAGCAGCGCGGGGGCAGTGAGCACAGATACGCAGTATTTT
CASSAGAVSTDTQYF